Included here is one T cell receptor beta chain sequence, with context. TCRdb re-called the 5' RACE reads with MiXCR, one entry per CDR3 protein. The sample contains roughly 80,000 distinct CDR3 sequences, over 8.5% of which appear only once. This specimen comes from a study of early T cells in non-severe SARS-CoV-2 infection. Across the whole study: Sequencing used unsorted whole-blood bulk RNA, so chains lack pairing.

Germline V lookup: CDR1 WNHNN, CDR2 SYGVQD (reference sequence). Trimming removed 2 bases at V and 3 bases at J, with 11 bases between. The CDR3 sequence is 15 residues long. This chain joins TRBV10-1 and TRBJ1-5; D is perhaps TRBD1 (6 bases). The sequenced sample was whole blood. This TCR came from an adult who was a healthcare worker with PCR-confirmed SARS-CoV-2 infection or an uninfected control (not recorded which). The CDR3 is CASSERGRANQPQHF. The CDR3 DNA follows: TGCGCCAGCAGTGAGAGGGGGAGGGCCAATCAGCCCCAGCATTTT.